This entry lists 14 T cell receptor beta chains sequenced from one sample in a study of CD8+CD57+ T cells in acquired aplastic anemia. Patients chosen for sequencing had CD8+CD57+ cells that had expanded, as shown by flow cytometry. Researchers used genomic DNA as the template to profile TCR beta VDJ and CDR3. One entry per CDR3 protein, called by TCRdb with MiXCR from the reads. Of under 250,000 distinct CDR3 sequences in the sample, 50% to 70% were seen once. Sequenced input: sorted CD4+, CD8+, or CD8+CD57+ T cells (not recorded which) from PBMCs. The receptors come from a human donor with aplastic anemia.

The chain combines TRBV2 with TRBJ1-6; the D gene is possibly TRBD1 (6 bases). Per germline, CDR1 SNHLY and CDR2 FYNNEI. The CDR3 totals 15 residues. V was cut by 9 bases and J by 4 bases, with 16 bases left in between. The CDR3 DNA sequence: TGTGCCAGGAAAAACGGTGGACAGTATAATTCACCCCTCCACTTT. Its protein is CARKNGGQYNSPLHF. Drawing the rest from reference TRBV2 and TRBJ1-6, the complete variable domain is EPEVTQTPSHQVTQMGQEVILRCVPISNHLYFYWYRQILGQKVEFLVSFYNNEISEKSEIFDDQFSVERPDGSNFTLKIRSTKLEDSAMYFCARKNGGQYNSPLHFGNGTRLTVT.

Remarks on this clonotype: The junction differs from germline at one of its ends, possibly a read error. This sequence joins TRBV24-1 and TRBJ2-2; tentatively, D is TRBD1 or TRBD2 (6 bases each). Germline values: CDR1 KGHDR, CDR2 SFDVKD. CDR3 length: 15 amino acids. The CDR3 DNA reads TGTGCCACCAGTGATGCCAGGAGGGACACCGGGGAGCCGTTTTTT. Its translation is CATSDARRDTGEPFF.

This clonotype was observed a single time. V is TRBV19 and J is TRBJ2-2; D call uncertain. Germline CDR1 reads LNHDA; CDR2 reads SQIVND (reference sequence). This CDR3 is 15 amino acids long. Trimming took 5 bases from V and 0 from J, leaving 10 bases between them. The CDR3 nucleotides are TGTGCCAGTAGTCTGACCCACACGAACACCGGGGAGCTGTTTTTT. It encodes CASSLTHTNTGELFF.

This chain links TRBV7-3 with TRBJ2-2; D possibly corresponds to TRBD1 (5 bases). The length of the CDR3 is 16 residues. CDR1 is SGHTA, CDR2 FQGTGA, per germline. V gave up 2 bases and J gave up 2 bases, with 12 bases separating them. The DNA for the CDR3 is TGTGCCAGCAGCTTAGTAAGGCAGGGCAACACCGGGGAGCTGTTTTTT. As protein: CASSLVRQGNTGELFF.

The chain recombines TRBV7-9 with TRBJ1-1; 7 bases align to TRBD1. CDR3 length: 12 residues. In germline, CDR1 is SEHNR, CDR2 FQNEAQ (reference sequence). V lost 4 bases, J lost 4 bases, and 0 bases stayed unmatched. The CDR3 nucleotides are TGTGCCAGCAGCTACAGGGGCACTGAAGCTTTCTTT. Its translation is CASSYRGTEAFF.

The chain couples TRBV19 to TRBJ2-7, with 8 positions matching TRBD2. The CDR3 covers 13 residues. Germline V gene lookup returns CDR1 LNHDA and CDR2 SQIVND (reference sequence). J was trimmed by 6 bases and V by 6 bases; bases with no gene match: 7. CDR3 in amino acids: CASRTSAASEQYF. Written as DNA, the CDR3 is TGTGCCAGTAGGACTAGCGCCGCGAGCGAGCAGTACTTC. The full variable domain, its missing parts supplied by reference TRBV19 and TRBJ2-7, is DGGITQSPKYLFRKEGQNVTLSCEQNLNHDAMYWYRQDPGQGLRLIYYSQIVNDFQKGDIAEGYSVSREKKESFPLTVTSAQKNPTAFYLCASRTSAASEQYFGPGTRLTVT.

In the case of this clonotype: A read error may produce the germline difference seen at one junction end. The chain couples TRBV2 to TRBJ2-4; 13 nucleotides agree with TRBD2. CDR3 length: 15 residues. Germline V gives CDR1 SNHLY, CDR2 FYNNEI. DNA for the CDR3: TGTGCCAGCAATGAACTAGCGGGGGGGCGAGCCATTCAGTACTTC. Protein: CASNELAGGRAIQYF.

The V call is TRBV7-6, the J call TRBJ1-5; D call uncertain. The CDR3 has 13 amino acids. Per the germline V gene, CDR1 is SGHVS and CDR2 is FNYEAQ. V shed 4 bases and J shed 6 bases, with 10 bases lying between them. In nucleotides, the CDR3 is TGTGCCAGCAGCTGGTCAAGAGGTCAGCCCCAGCATTTT. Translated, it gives CASSWSRGQPQHF.

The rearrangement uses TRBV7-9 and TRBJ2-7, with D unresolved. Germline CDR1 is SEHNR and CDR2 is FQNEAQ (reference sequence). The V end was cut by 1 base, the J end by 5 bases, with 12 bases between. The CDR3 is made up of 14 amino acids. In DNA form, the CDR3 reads TGTGCCAGCAGCTTAGGGTCGACTGCCAACGAGCAGTACTTC. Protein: CASSLGSTANEQYF.

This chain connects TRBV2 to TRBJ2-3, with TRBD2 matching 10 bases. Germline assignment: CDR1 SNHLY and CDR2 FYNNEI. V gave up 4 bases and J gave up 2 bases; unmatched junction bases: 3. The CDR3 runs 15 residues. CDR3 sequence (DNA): TGTGCCAGCAGTGGACTAGCGGGCCCCACAGATACGCAGTATTTT. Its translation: CASSGLAGPTDTQYF.

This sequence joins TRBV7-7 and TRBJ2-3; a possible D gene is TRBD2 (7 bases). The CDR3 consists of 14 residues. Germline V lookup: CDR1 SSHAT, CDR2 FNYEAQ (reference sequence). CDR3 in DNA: TGTGCTAGCTCGGGGGGCGGTGAGGGCTATACGCAGTATTTT. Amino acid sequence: CASSGGGEGYTQYF.

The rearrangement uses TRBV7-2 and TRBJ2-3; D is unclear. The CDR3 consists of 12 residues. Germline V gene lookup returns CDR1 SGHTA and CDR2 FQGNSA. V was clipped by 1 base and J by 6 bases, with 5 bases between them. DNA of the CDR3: TGTGCCAGCAGCTTAGGTTGGGATACGCAGTATTTT. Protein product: CASSLGWDTQYF. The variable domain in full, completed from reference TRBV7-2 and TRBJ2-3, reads GAGVSQSPSNKVTEKGKDVELRCDPISGHTALYWYRQSLGQGLEFLIYFQGNSAPDKSGLPSDRFSAERTGGSVSTLTIQRTQQEDSAVYLCASSLGWDTQYFGPGTRLTVL.

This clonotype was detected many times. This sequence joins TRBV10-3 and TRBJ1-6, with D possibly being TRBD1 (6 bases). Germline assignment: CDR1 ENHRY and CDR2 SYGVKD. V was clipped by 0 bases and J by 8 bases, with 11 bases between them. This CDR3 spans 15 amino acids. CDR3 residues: CAISESGGQDSPLHF. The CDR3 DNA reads TGTGCCATCAGTGAGTCGGGGGGGCAGGATTCACCCCTCCACTTT.

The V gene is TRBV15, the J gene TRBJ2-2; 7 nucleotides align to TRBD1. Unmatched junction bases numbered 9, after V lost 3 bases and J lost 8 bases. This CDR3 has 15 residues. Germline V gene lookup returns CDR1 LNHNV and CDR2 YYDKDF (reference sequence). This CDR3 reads CATSSSRSGQGELFF. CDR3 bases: TGTGCCACCAGCAGCTCCAGGTCGGGACAGGGGGAGCTGTTTTTT.